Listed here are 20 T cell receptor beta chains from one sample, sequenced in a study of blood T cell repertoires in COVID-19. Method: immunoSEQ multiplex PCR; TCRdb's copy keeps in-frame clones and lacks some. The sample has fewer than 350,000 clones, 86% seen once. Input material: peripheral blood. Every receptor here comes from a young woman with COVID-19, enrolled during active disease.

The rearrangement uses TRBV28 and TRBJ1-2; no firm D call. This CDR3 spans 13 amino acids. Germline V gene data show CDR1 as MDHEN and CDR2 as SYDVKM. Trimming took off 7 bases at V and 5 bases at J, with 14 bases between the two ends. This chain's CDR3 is CASNRGGDYGYTF. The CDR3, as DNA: TGTGCCAGCAATCGGGGAGGCGATTATGGCTACACCTTC.

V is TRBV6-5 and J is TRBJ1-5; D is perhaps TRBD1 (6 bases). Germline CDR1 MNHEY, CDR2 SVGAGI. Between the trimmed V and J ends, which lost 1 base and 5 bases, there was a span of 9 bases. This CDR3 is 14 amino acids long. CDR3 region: CASSYFSGDQPQHF. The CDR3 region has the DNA TGTGCCAGCAGTTACTTCTCAGGGGATCAGCCCCAGCATTTT.

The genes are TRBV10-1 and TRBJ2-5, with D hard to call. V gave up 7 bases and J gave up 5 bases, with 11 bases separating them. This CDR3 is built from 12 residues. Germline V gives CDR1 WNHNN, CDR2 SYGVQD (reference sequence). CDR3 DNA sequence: TGCGCCAGCACTCGGGTAAAGGAGACCCAGTACTTC. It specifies CASTRVKETQYF.

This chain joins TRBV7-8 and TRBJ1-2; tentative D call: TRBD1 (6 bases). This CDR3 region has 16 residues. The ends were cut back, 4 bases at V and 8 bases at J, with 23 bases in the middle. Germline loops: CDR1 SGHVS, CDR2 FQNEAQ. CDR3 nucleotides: TGTGCCAGCAGCTCCGGACAGCTTCTCCTCTGGGAAGGCTACACCTTC. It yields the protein CASSSGQLLLWEGYTF.

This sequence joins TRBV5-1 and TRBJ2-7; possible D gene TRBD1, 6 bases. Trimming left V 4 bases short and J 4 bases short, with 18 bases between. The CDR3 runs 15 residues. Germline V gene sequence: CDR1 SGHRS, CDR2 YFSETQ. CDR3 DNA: TGCGCCAGCAGCCGAATTGGACAGCAAGTATACGAGCAGTACTTC. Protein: CASSRIGQQVYEQYF. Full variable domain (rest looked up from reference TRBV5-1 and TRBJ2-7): KAGVTQTPRYLIKTRGQQVTLSCSPISGHRSVSWYQQTPGQGLQFLFEYFSETQRNKGNFPGRFSGRQFSNSRSEMNVSTLELGDSALYLCASSRIGQQVYEQYFGPGTRLTVT.

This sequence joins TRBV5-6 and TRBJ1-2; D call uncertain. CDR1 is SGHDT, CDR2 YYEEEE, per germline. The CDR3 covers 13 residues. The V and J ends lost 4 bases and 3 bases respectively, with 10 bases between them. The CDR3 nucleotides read TGTGCCAGCAGCGGAGACGCCTACTATGGCTACACCTTC. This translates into CASSGDAYYGYTF.

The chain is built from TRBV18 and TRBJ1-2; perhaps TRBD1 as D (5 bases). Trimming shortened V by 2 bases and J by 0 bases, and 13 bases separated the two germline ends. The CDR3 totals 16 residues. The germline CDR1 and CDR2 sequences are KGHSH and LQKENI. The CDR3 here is CASSPFSRDSNYGYTF. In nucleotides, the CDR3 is TGTGCCAGCTCACCATTTTCCCGGGACTCTAACTATGGCTACACCTTC.

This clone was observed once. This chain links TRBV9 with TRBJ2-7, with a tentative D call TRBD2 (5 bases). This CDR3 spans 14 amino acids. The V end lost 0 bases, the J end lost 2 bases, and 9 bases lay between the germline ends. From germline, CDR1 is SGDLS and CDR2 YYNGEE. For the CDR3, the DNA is TGTGCCAGCAGCGTAGTTGACTATCCCTACGAGCAGTACTTC. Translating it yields CASSVVDYPYEQYF.

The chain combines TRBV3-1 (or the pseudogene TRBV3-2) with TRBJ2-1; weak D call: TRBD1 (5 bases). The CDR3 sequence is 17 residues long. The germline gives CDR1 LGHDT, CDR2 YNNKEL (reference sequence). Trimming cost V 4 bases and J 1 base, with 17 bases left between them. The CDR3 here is CASSPTRVLRSYNEQFF. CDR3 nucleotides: TGTGCCAGCAGCCCCACCAGGGTCTTAAGGTCCTACAATGAGCAGTTCTTC.

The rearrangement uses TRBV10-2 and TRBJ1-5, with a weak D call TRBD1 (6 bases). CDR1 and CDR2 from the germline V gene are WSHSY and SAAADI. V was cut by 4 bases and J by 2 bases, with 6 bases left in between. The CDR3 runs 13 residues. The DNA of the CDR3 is TGCGCCAGCAGTGCAGGGGGCAATCAGCCCCAGCATTTT. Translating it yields CASSAGGNQPQHF.

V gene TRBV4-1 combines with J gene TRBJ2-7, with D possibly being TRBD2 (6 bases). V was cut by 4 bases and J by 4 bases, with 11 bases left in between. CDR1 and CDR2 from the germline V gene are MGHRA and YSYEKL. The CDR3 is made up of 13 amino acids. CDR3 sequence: CASSPATSYEQYF. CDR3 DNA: TGCGCCAGCAGCCCAGCGACTAGTTACGAGCAGTACTTC.

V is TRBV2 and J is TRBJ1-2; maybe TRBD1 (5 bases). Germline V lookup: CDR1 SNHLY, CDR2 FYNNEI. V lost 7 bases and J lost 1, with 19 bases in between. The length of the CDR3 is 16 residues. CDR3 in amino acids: CASKNAGRTVNYGYTF. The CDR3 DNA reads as TGTGCCAGCAAGAATGCGGGGCGGACCGTTAACTATGGCTACACCTTC.

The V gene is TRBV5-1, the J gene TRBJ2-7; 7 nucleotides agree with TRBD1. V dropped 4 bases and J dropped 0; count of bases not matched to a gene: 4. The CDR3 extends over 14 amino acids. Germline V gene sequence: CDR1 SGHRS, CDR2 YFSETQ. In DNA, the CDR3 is TGCGCCAGCAGCGCGACAGGGTTCTCCTACGAGCAGTACTTC. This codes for CASSATGFSYEQYF.

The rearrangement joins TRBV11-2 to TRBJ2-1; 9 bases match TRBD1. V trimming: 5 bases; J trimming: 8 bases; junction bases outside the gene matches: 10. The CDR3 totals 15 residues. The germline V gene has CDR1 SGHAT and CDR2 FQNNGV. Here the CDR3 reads CASSASGQGFDEQFF. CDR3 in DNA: TGTGCCAGCAGCGCATCGGGACAGGGCTTTGATGAGCAGTTCTTC. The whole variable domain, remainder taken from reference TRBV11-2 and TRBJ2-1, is EAGVAQSPRYKIIEKRQSVAFWCNPISGHATLYWYQQILGQGPKLLIQFQNNGVVDDSQLPKDRFSAERLKGVDSTLKIQPAKLEDSAVYLCASSASGQGFDEQFFGPGTRLTVL.

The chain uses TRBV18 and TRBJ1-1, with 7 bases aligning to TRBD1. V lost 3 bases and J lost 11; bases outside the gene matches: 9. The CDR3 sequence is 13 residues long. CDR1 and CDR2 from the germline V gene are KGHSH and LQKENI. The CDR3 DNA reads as TGTGCCAGCTCACCCAGCGACAGGGTTAGCGCTTTCTTT. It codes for CASSPSDRVSAFF. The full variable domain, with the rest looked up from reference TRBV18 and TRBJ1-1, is NAGVMQNPRHLVRRRGQEARLRCSPMKGHSHVYWYRQLPEEGLKFMVYLQKENIIDESGMPKERFSAEFPKEGPSILRIQQVVRGDSAAYFCASSPSDRVSAFFGQGTRLTVV.

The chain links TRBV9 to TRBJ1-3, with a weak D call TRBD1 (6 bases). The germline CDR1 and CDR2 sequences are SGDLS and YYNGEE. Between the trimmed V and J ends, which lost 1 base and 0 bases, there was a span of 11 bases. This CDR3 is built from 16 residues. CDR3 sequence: CASSVQGTYSGNTIYF. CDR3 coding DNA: TGTGCCAGCAGCGTACAGGGGACCTACTCTGGAAACACCATATATTTT. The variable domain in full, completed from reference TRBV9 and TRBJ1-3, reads DSGVTQTPKHLITATGQRVTLRCSPRSGDLSVYWYQQSLDQGLQFLIQYYNGEERAKGNILERFSAQQFPDLHSELNLSSLELGDSALYFCASSVQGTYSGNTIYFGEGSWLTVV.

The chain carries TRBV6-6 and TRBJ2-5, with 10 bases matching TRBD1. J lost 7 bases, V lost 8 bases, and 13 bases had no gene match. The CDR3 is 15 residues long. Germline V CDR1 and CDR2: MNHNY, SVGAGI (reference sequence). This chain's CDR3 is CASDDPGTGDGTQYF. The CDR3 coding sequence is TGTGCCAGCGATGATCCCGGGACAGGGGATGGGACCCAGTACTTC.

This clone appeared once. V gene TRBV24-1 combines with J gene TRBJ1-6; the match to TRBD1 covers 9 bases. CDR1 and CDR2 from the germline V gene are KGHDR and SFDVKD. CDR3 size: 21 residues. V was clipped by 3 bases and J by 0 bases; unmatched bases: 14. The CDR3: CATSDPAPDRGTHSYNSPLHF. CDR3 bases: TGTGCCACCAGTGATCCCGCGCCCGACAGGGGGACACACTCCTATAATTCACCCCTCCACTTT.

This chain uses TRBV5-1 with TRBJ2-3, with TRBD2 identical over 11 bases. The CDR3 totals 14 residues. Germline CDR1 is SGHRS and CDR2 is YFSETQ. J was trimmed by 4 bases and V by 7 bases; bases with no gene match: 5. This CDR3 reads CASDLAGGSDTQYF. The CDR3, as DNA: TGCGCCAGCGACCTAGCGGGGGGCTCAGATACGCAGTATTTT.

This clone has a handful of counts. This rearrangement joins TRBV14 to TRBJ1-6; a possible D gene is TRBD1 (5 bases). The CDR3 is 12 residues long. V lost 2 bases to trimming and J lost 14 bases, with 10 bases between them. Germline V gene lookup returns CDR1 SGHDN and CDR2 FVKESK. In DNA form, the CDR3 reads TGTGCCAGCAGCCAATGGGGCCTGACCCTCCACTTT. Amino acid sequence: CASSQWGLTLHF.